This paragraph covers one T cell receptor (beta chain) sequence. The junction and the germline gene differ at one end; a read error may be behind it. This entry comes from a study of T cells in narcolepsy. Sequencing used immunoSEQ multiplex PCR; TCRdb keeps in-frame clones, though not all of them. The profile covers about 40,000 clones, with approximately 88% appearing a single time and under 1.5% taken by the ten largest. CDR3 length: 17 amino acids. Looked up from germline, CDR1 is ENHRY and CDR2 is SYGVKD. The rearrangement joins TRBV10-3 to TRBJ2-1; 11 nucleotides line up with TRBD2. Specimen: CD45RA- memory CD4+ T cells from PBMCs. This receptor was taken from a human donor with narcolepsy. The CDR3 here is CASSPGTSGLTTNEQFF. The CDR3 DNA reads TGTGCCAGCAGTCCGGGGACTAGCGGTTTGACTACTAATGAGCAGTTCTTC.